Below, 27 T cell receptor beta chains from the same sample are listed, as sequenced in a study of T cells of healthy individuals. In TCRdb, the 5' RACE reads were re-called with MiXCR into one record per CDR3 protein. The table lists about 53,000 distinct CDR3 sequences, about 15% of them singletons. These TCRs come from a human donor in good health.

This clonotype occurred a few times. V usage is TRBV3-1 and J usage is TRBJ2-1, with 11 bases lining up with TRBD2. CDR1 is LGHDT and CDR2 is YNNKEL in the germline V gene (reference sequence). This CDR3 spans 17 amino acids. Trimming cost V 7 bases and J 0 bases; bases outside gene matches: 8. The CDR3 reads CASTNLAGGLSYNEQFF. DNA for the CDR3: TGTGCCAGCACGAACCTAGCGGGAGGCCTCTCCTACAATGAGCAGTTCTTC.

At least ten counts were recorded for this clonotype. V gene TRBV27 combines with J gene TRBJ2-6; maybe TRBD2 (5 bases). Germline V gene data show CDR1 as MNHEY and CDR2 as SMNVEV (reference sequence). The CDR3 is made up of 16 amino acids. V lost 7 bases and J lost 0, with 13 bases in between. The CDR3 DNA reads TGTGCCAGCACCTTACGCGCGGGCTCTGGGGCCAACGTCCTGACTTTC. As protein: CASTLRAGSGANVLTF.

The J gene is TRBJ1-5, the V gene TRBV6-2 or TRBV6-3; 8 bases agree with TRBD1. CDR1 is MNHEY, CDR2 SVGEGT, per germline. The ends lost 7 bases at V and 6 bases at J; junction bases unmatched: 8. This CDR3 contains 14 residues. CDR3 in amino acids: CASNKFTGGQPQHF. CDR3 nucleotides: TGTGCCAGCAACAAATTTACAGGGGGTCAGCCCCAGCATTTT.

This clonotype showed up many times. The chain carries TRBV6-6 and TRBJ2-4; 11 bases map to TRBD1. The CDR3 consists of 14 residues. Germline V gene data show CDR1 as MNHNY and CDR2 as SVGAGI (reference sequence). The trim removed 5 bases at V and 6 bases at J, leaving 3 bases unmatched. CDR3 loop: CASSLGQGGNIQYF. The CDR3 DNA follows: TGTGCCAGCAGTCTGGGACAGGGGGGAAACATTCAGTACTTC.

V gene TRBV4-3 combines with J gene TRBJ2-3, with no clear D. Trimming removed 3 bases at V and 3 bases at J, with 13 bases between. Germline V lookup: CDR1 LGHNA, CDR2 YSLEER. The CDR3 consists of 15 residues. CDR3 in amino acids: CASSHSTQQTDTQYF. DNA for the CDR3: TGCGCCAGCAGCCACTCCACTCAGCAGACAGATACGCAGTATTTT.

The rearrangement joins TRBV7-2 to TRBJ2-1; 9 bases line up with TRBD2. From germline, CDR1 is SGHTA and CDR2 FQGNSA. The CDR3 is 16 residues long. Trimming at V came to 5 bases and at J to 4 bases, leaving 9 bases not matched to a gene. This CDR3 reads CASSPMFLAGYNEQFF. Written as DNA, the CDR3 is TGTGCCAGCAGCCCAATGTTCCTAGCGGGGTACAATGAGCAGTTCTTC.

This clonotype has ten or more counts. This chain joins TRBV6-6 and TRBJ1-1; tentatively, D is TRBD1 (5 bases). The CDR3 runs 11 residues. V was pared by 8 bases and J by 3 bases, with 7 bases between. Germline lookup yields CDR1 MNHNY and CDR2 SVGAGI (reference sequence). CDR3 sequence (DNA): TGTGCCAGCGGAGGGGACACTGAAGCTTTCTTT. Translation gives CASGGDTEAFF.

This clonotype was counted many times. The chain uses TRBV5-4 and TRBJ1-4, with 12 bases that match TRBD1. Trimming cost V 5 bases and J 8 bases; bases outside gene matches: 10. This CDR3 spans 16 amino acids. CDR1 SGHNT and CDR2 YYREEE come from the germline V gene (reference sequence). CDR3 residues: CASRAGQGASEEKLFF. The CDR3 nucleotides read TGTGCCAGCAGAGCGGGACAGGGGGCGTCGGAGGAAAAACTGTTTTTT.

This chain uses TRBV10-3 with TRBJ2-2; TRBD2 aligns across 10 bases. This CDR3 spans 14 amino acids. After removal of 11 bases from V and 4 bases from J, the junction contained 7 bases not matched to a gene. From germline, CDR1 is ENHRY and CDR2 SYGVKD. CDR3 sequence: CALSAGGLTGELFF. In nucleotides, the CDR3 is TGTGCCCTGTCAGCGGGGGGGCTCACCGGGGAGCTGTTTTTT.

This clonotype was recorded at least ten times. V and J are TRBV5-4 and TRBJ2-7; tentative D call: TRBD1 (5 bases). V lost 2 bases and J 7 bases, leaving 10 bases between the germline ends. The CDR3 has 12 amino acids. Germline V gives CDR1 SGHNT, CDR2 YYREEE (reference sequence). CDR3 amino acids: CASSLGAREQYF. The CDR3 nucleotides read TGTGCCAGCAGCTTAGGGGCGAGGGAGCAGTACTTC.

There are a few counts of this clonotype. The CDR3 protein is CATRDLNTGELFF. The CDR3 nucleotides read TGTGCCACCAGGGACCTGAACACCGGGGAGCTGTTTTTT. V and J are TRBV24-1 and TRBJ2-2; D is uncertain. Germline V gives CDR1 KGHDR, CDR2 SFDVKD. CDR3 length: 13 residues. Between the trimmed V and J ends, which lost 7 bases and 1 base, there was a span of 6 bases.

This clonotype was counted between two and nine times. The chain links TRBV29-1 to TRBJ2-7, with 7 nucleotides matching TRBD2. The CDR3 sequence is 14 residues long. Looked up from germline, CDR1 is SQVTM and CDR2 is ANQGSEA. The V gene end was trimmed by 2 bases and the J gene end by 3 bases; junction bases not matched to a gene: 7. The DNA of the CDR3 is TGCAGCGTTGAATCCGGGGAGGGCTTCTACGAGCAGTACTTC. The encoded protein is CSVESGEGFYEQYF.

This clonotype was detected ten times or more. The chain joins TRBV7-2 to TRBJ1-1, with D perhaps TRBD1 (6 bases). Trimming cost V 5 bases and J 5 bases, with 15 bases left between them. This CDR3 has 14 amino acids. Germline-derived CDR1 and CDR2 are SGHTA and FQGNSA. CDR3 residues: CASSPVQGGTEAFF. In DNA form, the CDR3 reads TGTGCCAGCAGCCCTGTACAGGGAGGGACTGAAGCTTTCTTT. Based on the CDR3 plus reference TRBV7-2 and TRBJ1-1, the full variable domain is GAGVSQSPSNKVTEKGKDVELRCDPISGHTALYWYRQSLGQGLEFLIYFQGNSAPDKSGLPSDRFSAERTGGSVSTLTIQRTQQEDSAVYLCASSPVQGGTEAFFGQGTRLTVV.

The genes are TRBV11-2 and TRBJ2-5; 8 bases are shared with TRBD2. CDR1 is SGHAT, CDR2 FQNNGV, per germline. V was pared by 4 bases and J by 0 bases, with 4 bases of the junction left unmatched. The CDR3 sequence is 15 residues long. DNA of the CDR3: TGTGCCAGCAGCTCTGGCGGGAGGTACCAAGAGACCCAGTACTTC. Translated, it gives CASSSGGRYQETQYF.

This clonotype was picked up many times. This chain uses TRBV9 with TRBJ1-3, with D possibly being TRBD1 (5 bases). The CDR3 contains 14 residues. CDR1 is SGDLS and CDR2 is YYNGEE in the germline V gene. V lost 10 bases to trimming and J lost 0 bases, with 14 bases between them. Here the CDR3 reads CASDPGFSGNTIYF. In DNA form, the CDR3 reads TGTGCCTCCGATCCAGGGTTCTCTGGAAACACCATATATTTT. The full variable domain, with the rest looked up from reference TRBV9 and TRBJ1-3, is DSGVTQTPKHLITATGQRVTLRCSPRSGDLSVYWYQQSLDQGLQFLIQYYNGEERAKGNILERFSAQQFPDLHSELNLSSLELGDSALYFCASDPGFSGNTIYFGEGSWLTVV.

This chain links TRBV7-8 with TRBJ1-5; D remains ambiguous. With 4 bases removed from V and 4 bases from J, the gap between germline ends came to 5 bases. This CDR3 spans 12 amino acids. Germline V gene lookup returns CDR1 SGHVS and CDR2 FQNEAQ. CDR3: CASSYPNQPQHF. The CDR3 DNA reads TGTGCCAGCAGCTACCCGAATCAGCCCCAGCATTTT.

This clonotype was counted between two and nine times. The chain uses TRBV11-3 and TRBJ1-3; TRBD1 matches 7 bases. V trimming: 4 bases; J trimming: 0 bases; junction bases outside the gene matches: 3. This CDR3 spans 15 amino acids. CDR1 SGHNT and CDR2 YENEEA come from the germline V gene. CDR3 in amino acids: CASSSGTASGNTIYF. The CDR3 DNA reads TGTGCCAGCAGCTCGGGGACAGCCTCTGGAAACACCATATATTTT.

This clonotype appeared many times. V gene TRBV20-1 combines with J gene TRBJ2-5; D tentatively reads TRBD1 or TRBD2 (5 bases each). This CDR3 contains 15 residues. V was trimmed by 1 base and J by 1 base, leaving 13 bases between them. Germline V lookup: CDR1 DFQATT, CDR2 SNEGSKA (reference sequence). CDR3 sequence reads: CSARALGPSQETQYF. The CDR3, as DNA: TGCAGTGCTAGAGCTTTGGGACCTTCCCAAGAGACCCAGTACTTC.

This clonotype was counted a few times. V and J are TRBV11-1 and TRBJ1-4, with no clear D. CDR3 length: 16 residues. The germline V and J ends were trimmed by 0 bases and 0 bases, with 8 bases remaining between them. The germline CDR1 and CDR2 sequences are SGHAT and FQDESV (reference sequence). CDR3: CASSLAVGTTNEKLFF. The CDR3 nucleotides read TGTGCCAGCAGCTTAGCAGTCGGGACAACTAATGAAAAACTGTTTTTT. Variable domain in full (rest from reference TRBV11-1 and TRBJ1-4): EAEVAQSPRYKITEKSQAVAFWCDPISGHATLYWYRQILGQGPELLVQFQDESVVDDSQLPKDRFSAERLKGVDSTLKIQPAELGDSAMYLCASSLAVGTTNEKLFFGSGTQLSVL.

This chain joins TRBV7-9 and TRBJ1-2; a possible D gene is TRBD1 (5 bases). V gave up 5 bases and J gave up 13 bases, with 17 bases separating them. CDR3 size: 12 residues. Germline lookup yields CDR1 SEHNR and CDR2 FQNEAQ (reference sequence). CDR3 protein: CASSPGRQGCTF. The CDR3 coding sequence is TGTGCCAGCAGCCCCGGGCGGCAGGGATGCACCTTC. The variable domain in full, completed from reference TRBV7-9 and TRBJ1-2, reads DTGVSQNPRHKITKRGQNVTFRCDPISEHNRLYWYRQTLGQGPEFLTYFQNEAQLEKSRLLSDRFSAERPKGSFSTLEIQRTEQGDSAMYLCASSPGRQGCTFGSGTRLTVV.

This clonotype showed up just once. The rearrangement joins TRBV7-2 to TRBJ2-3, with D perhaps TRBD2 (6 bases). There are 14 residues in the CDR3. Germline assignment: CDR1 SGHTA and CDR2 FQGNSA. Between the trimmed V and J ends, which lost 5 bases and 3 bases, there was a span of 12 bases. The CDR3 DNA reads as TGTGCCAGCAGCCGAAATAGCGGTACAGATACGCAGTATTTT. This gives the protein CASSRNSGTDTQYF.

This clonotype was seen many times. The chain links TRBV4-3 to TRBJ2-3, with D perhaps matching TRBD2 (7 bases). The length of the CDR3 is 18 residues. Trimming removed 0 bases at V and 0 bases at J, with 16 bases between. Germline-derived CDR1 and CDR2 are LGHNA and YSLEER. The CDR3 bases are TGCGCCAGCAGCCAAGATGGGGGGGGCAGGACTAGCACAGATACGCAGTATTTT. Its protein product is CASSQDGGGRTSTDTQYF.

Relative to its sample, this clonotype is medium-sized. The chain carries TRBV7-2 and TRBJ1-2, with a weak D call TRBD1 (5 bases). The CDR3 has 17 amino acids. Trimming removed 0 bases from V and 0 bases from J, with 14 bases in between. The germline CDR1 and CDR2 sequences are SGHTA and FQGNSA. The CDR3 coding sequence is TGTGCCAGCAGCTTAGCTCCCCAGGGTGGATCTAACTATGGCTACACCTTC. It yields the protein CASSLAPQGGSNYGYTF.

The rearrangement joins TRBV20-1 to TRBJ2-3; D is tentatively TRBD1 or TRBD2 (5 bases each). Germline-derived CDR1 and CDR2 are DFQATT and SNEGSKA (reference sequence). The CDR3 runs 13 residues. Trimming pared 5 bases from V and 4 bases from J, leaving 13 bases between. The CDR3, as DNA: TGCAGTGCTCTAGGACCGGGGCCAGATACGCAGTATTTT. Protein product: CSALGPGPDTQYF.

This clonotype has at least ten counts. The V call is TRBV10-2, the J call TRBJ2-7; a possible D gene is TRBD2 (5 bases). The CDR3 is 11 amino acids. Trimming removed 10 bases from V and 2 bases from J, with 9 bases in between. CDR1 WSHSY and CDR2 SAAADI come from the germline V gene. DNA for the CDR3: TGCGCCACCAGCGGAGCCTACGAGCAGTACTTC. It yields the protein CATSGAYEQYF.

This clonotype was seen a handful of times. The rearrangement links TRBV10-3 to TRBJ2-3, with D unclear. The V end lost 6 bases, the J end lost 1 base, and 8 bases lay between the germline ends. The CDR3 is 13 amino acids. Germline V gene sequence: CDR1 ENHRY, CDR2 SYGVKD. The CDR3 DNA is TGTGCCATCAGAGACGGCCGCACAGATACGCAGTATTTT. Its protein is CAIRDGRTDTQYF.

This clonotype was observed a few times. The chain recombines TRBV10-3 with TRBJ2-3, with 14 bases lining up with TRBD2. The germline V gene has CDR1 ENHRY and CDR2 SYGVKD. With V trimmed by 11 bases and J by 4 bases, 5 bases remained unmatched. This CDR3 is built from 14 residues. DNA of the CDR3: TGTGCCTCGACTAGCGGGGGGGCCCCAGATACGCAGTATTTT. Amino acid sequence: CASTSGGAPDTQYF.